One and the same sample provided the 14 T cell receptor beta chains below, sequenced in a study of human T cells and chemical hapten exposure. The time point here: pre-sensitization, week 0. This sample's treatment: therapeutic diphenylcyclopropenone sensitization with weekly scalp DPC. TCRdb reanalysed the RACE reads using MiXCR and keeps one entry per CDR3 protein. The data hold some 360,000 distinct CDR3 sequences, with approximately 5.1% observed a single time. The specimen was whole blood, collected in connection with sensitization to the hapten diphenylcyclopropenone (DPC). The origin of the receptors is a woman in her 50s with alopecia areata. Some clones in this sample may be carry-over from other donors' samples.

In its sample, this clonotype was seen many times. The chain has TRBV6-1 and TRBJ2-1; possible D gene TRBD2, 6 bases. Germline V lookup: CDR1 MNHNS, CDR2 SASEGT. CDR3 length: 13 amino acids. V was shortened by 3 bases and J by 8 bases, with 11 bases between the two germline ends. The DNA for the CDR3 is TGTGCCAGCAGTGACGTCGGGGGACATGAGCAGTTCTTC. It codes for CASSDVGGHEQFF.

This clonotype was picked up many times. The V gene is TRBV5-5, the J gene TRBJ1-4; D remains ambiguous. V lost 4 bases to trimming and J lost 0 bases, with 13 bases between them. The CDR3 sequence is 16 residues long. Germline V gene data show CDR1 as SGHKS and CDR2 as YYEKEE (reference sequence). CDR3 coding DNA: TGTGCCAGCAGCCATGGCCAAAGGGCAACTAATGAAAAACTGTTTTTT. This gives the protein CASSHGQRATNEKLFF.

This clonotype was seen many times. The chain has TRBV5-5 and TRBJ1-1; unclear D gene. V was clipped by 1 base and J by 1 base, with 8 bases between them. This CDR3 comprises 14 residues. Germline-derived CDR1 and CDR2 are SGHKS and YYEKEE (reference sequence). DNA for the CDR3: TGTGCCAGCAGCTTGCTTGCCGGGAACACTGAAGCTTTCTTT. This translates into CASSLLAGNTEAFF.

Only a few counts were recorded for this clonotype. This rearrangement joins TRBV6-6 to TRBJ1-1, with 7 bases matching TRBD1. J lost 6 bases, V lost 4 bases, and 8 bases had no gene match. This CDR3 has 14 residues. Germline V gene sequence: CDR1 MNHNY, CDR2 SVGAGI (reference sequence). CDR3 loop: CASSSQEGAAEAFF. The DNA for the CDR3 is TGTGCCAGCAGTTCCCAAGAGGGGGCGGCTGAAGCTTTCTTT.

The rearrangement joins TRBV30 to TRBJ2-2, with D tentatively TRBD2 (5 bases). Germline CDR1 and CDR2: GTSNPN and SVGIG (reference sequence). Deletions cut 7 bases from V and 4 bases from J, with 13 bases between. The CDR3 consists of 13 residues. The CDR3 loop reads CAYSGSATGELFF. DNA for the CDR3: TGTGCCTACTCGGGGTCGGCCACCGGGGAGCTGTTTTTT.

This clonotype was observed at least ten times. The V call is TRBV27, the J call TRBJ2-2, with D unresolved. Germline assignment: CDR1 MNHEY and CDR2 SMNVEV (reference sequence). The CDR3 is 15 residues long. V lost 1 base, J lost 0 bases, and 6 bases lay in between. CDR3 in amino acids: CASSLYQTNTGELFF. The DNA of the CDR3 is TGTGCCAGCAGTTTATACCAGACGAACACCGGGGAGCTGTTTTTT.

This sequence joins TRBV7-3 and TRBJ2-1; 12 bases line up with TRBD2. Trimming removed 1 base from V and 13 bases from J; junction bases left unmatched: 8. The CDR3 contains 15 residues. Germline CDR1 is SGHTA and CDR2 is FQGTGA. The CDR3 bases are TGTGCCAGCAGCTTAATCCCGACTAGCGGGGGCCCCCAGTTCTTC. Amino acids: CASSLIPTSGGPQFF. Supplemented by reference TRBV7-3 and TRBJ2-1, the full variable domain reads GAGVSQTPSNKVTEKGKYVELRCDPISGHTALYWYRQSLGQGPEFLIYFQGTGAADDSGLPNDRFFAVRPEGSVSTLKIQRTERGDSAVYLCASSLIPTSGGPQFFGPGTRLTVL.

This chain's CDR3 is CASKTDLGSETQYF. The DNA of the CDR3 is TGTGCCAGCAAAACGGATCTGGGCTCGGAGACCCAGTACTTC. This chain uses TRBV6-5 with TRBJ2-5, with D hard to call. Germline CDR1 reads MNHEY; CDR2 reads SVGAGI. Trimming took off 7 bases at V and 5 bases at J, with 17 bases between the two ends. This CDR3 contains 14 residues.

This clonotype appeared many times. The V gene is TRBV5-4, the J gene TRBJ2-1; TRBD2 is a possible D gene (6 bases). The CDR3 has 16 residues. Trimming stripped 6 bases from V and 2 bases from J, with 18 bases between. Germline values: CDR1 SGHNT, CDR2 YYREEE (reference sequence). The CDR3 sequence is CASTPRRDGTYNEQFF. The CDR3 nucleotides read TGTGCCAGCACCCCCCGGCGGGATGGGACCTACAATGAGCAGTTCTTC.

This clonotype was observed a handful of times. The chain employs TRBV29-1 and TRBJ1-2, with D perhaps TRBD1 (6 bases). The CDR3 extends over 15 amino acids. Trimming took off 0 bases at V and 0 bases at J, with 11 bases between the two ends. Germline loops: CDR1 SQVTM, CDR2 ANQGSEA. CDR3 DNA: TGCAGCGTTGAAGATGAACAGGGACCTAACTATGGCTACACCTTC. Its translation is CSVEDEQGPNYGYTF.

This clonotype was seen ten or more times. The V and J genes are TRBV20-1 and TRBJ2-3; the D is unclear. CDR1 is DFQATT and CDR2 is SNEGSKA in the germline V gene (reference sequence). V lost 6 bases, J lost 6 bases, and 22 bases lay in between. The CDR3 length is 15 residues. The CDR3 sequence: CSATLSFYPGDTQYF. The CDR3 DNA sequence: TGCAGTGCAACCCTTAGCTTTTACCCAGGCGATACGCAGTATTTT.

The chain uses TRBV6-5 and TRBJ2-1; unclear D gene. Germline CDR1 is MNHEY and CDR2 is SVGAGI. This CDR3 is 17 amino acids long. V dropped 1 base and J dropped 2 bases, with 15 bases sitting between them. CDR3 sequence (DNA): TGTGCCAGCAGTTACTATGACCCTCGGGCGGCCTACAATGAGCAGTTCTTC. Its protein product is CASSYYDPRAAYNEQFF.

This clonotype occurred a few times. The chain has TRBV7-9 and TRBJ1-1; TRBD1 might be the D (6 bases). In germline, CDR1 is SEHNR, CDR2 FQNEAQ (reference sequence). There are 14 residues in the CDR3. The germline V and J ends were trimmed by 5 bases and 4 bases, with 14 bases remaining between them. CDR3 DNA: TGTGCCAGCAGCCTGGGTGACAGGCGCACTGAAGCTTTCTTT. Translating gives CASSLGDRRTEAFF. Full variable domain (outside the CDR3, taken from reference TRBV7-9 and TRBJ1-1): DTGVSQNPRHKITKRGQNVTFRCDPISEHNRLYWYRQTLGQGPEFLTYFQNEAQLEKSRLLSDRFSAERPKGSFSTLEIQRTEQGDSAMYLCASSLGDRRTEAFFGQGTRLTVV.

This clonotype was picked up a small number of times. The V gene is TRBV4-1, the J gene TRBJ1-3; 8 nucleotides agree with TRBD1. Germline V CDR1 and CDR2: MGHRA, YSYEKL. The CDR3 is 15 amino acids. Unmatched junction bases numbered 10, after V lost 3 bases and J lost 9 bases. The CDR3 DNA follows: TGCGCCAGCAGCCACCCCGGACAGGGCCCTGGCACCATATATTTT. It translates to CASSHPGQGPGTIYF.